The 23 T cell receptor beta chains below come from one sample, sequenced in a study of response to subunit inactivated influenza vaccine. One entry per CDR3 protein results from TCRdb running MiXCR on the RT-PCR reads. The repertoire holds over 300,000 distinct CDR3 sequences, with just over 20% as singletons. The sample consisted of PBMCs from blood, taken about 19 months after vaccination. The receptors derive from a man in his fifties or sixties who received an inactivated influenza vaccine.

The chain employs TRBV5-6 and TRBJ2-7, with D hard to call. From germline, CDR1 is SGHDT and CDR2 YYEEEE. CDR3 length: 11 amino acids. V was cut by 4 bases and J by 5 bases, with 7 bases left in between. Written as DNA, the CDR3 is TGTGCCAGCAGCCCTAACAACGAGCAGTACTTC. Amino acid sequence: CASSPNNEQYF. Based on the CDR3 plus reference TRBV5-6 and TRBJ2-7, the full variable domain is DAGVTQSPTHLIKTRGQQVTLRCSPKSGHDTVSWYQQALGQGPQFIFQYYEEEERQRGNFPDRFSGHQFPNYSSELNVNALLLGDSALYLCASSPNNEQYFGPGTRLTVT.

V and J are TRBV3-1 and TRBJ2-5, with D unresolved. CDR1 and CDR2 from the germline V gene are LGHDT and YNNKEL (reference sequence). Trimming cost V 1 base and J 2 bases, with 8 bases left between them. There are 14 residues in the CDR3. The CDR3: CASSQGNLQETQYF. The CDR3 DNA reads as TGTGCCAGCAGCCAAGGCAACCTACAAGAGACCCAGTACTTC.

This clonotype was detected many times. The genes are TRBV5-1 and TRBJ1-1; 7 nucleotides match TRBD1. The J segment lost 0 bases and the V segment lost 4 bases, leaving 9 bases of the junction unmatched. Per the germline V gene, CDR1 is SGHRS and CDR2 is YFSETQ. CDR3 length: 16 residues. The CDR3 coding sequence is TGCGCCAGCAGCCTTGGGACAGAGACTTTGAACACTGAAGCTTTCTTT. Translation gives CASSLGTETLNTEAFF. Filled out from reference TRBV5-1 and TRBJ1-1, the complete variable domain reads KAGVTQTPRYLIKTRGQQVTLSCSPISGHRSVSWYQQTPGQGLQFLFEYFSETQRNKGNFPGRFSGRQFSNSRSEMNVSTLELGDSALYLCASSLGTETLNTEAFFGQGTRLTVV.

The J gene is TRBJ1-5, the V gene TRBV7-9, with 7 bases identical to TRBD1. Trimming removed 4 bases from V and 2 bases from J; junction bases left unmatched: 8. CDR3 length: 16 residues. Germline assignment: CDR1 SEHNR and CDR2 FQNEAQ (reference sequence). CDR3 coding DNA: TGTGCCAGCAGCTCCGGTCATGGGACAGGCAATCAGCCCCAGCATTTT. It codes for CASSSGHGTGNQPQHF.

This clonotype was recorded a few times. The V call is TRBV7-9, the J call TRBJ1-2; the D gene is possibly TRBD1 (6 bases). Germline CDR1 and CDR2: SEHNR and FQNEAQ (reference sequence). Between the trimmed V and J ends, which lost 4 bases and 4 bases, there was a span of 13 bases. The CDR3 totals 14 residues. CDR3 sequence reads: CASSSDVDSYGYTF. The CDR3 DNA is TGTGCCAGCAGCTCCGACGTGGACAGCTATGGCTACACCTTC. The entire variable domain, with the rest obtained from reference TRBV7-9 and TRBJ1-2, is as follows: DTGVSQNPRHKITKRGQNVTFRCDPISEHNRLYWYRQTLGQGPEFLTYFQNEAQLEKSRLLSDRFSAERPKGSFSTLEIQRTEQGDSAMYLCASSSDVDSYGYTFGSGTRLTVV.

This clonotype has a count of ten or more. The rearrangement links TRBV6-5 to TRBJ1-1, with 12 bases matching TRBD1. The J segment lost 4 bases and the V segment lost 0 bases, leaving 0 bases of the junction unmatched. The germline gives CDR1 MNHEY, CDR2 SVGAGI. The CDR3 is 15 residues long. The CDR3 sequence is CASSYSGQGATEAFF. DNA of the CDR3: TGTGCCAGCAGTTACTCGGGACAGGGGGCCACTGAAGCTTTCTTT.

J is TRBJ2-5 and V is TRBV28; 7 nucleotides agree with TRBD1. Unmatched junction bases numbered 11, after V lost 2 bases and J lost 5 bases. The V gene's germline CDR1 is MDHEN and CDR2 SYDVKM. This CDR3 is 16 amino acids long. The DNA for the CDR3 is TGTGCCAGCAGTTTACGTTGGACAGGTCCCCGGGAGACCCAGTACTTC. Translation gives CASSLRWTGPRETQYF.

This clonotype has only one observation. It may be a read error: a sequence one base away is much more abundant. The rearrangement uses TRBV5-1 and TRBJ1-1, with D unclear. The CDR3 is 11 amino acids. The V end was cut by 4 bases, the J end by 3 bases, with 4 bases between. The germline V gene has CDR1 SGHRS and CDR2 YFSETQ. The CDR3 DNA sequence: TGCGCCAGCAGCGGGCACACTGAAGCTTTCTTT. This sequence encodes CASSGHTEAFF.

CDR3 in DNA: TGCGCCAGCAGCGGAGGTCAGCGAAGCTCTGGGGCCAACGTCCTGACTTTC. This translates into CASSGGQRSSGANVLTF. This sequence joins TRBV5-1 and TRBJ2-6, with D tentatively TRBD2 (5 bases). Trimming removed 4 bases at V and 0 bases at J, with 14 bases between. Germline-derived CDR1 and CDR2 are SGHRS and YFSETQ. The CDR3 has 17 residues.

This clonotype was recorded at least ten times. The chain links TRBV14 to TRBJ1-4; 7 bases agree with TRBD1. J was trimmed by 7 bases and V by 6 bases; bases with no gene match: 8. Germline V lookup: CDR1 SGHDN, CDR2 FVKESK. The CDR3 has 14 residues. The CDR3 protein is CASSSTGAFEKLFF. The CDR3 coding sequence is TGTGCCAGCAGTTCTACAGGGGCATTTGAAAAACTGTTTTTT.

The chain has TRBV28 and TRBJ1-6; D remains unclear. Germline V gene data show CDR1 as MDHEN and CDR2 as SYDVKM. Trimming took off 3 bases at V and 5 bases at J, with 14 bases between the two ends. The length of the CDR3 is 16 residues. The CDR3 DNA reads TGTGCCAGCAGTTTTTTAGGGCAGGACCATAATTCACCCCTCCACTTT. Translated, it gives CASSFLGQDHNSPLHF. Based on the CDR3 plus reference TRBV28 and TRBJ1-6, the full variable domain is DVKVTQSSRYLVKRTGEKVFLECVQDMDHENMFWYRQDPGLGLRLIYFSYDVKMKEKGDIPEGYSVSREKKERFSLILESASTNQTSMYLCASSFLGQDHNSPLHFGNGTRLTVT.

This chain connects TRBV7-9 to TRBJ1-3; 7 nucleotides align to TRBD1. With 5 bases clipped from V and 2 bases from J, the junction kept 6 bases outside the gene matches. From germline, CDR1 is SEHNR and CDR2 FQNEAQ (reference sequence). The CDR3 runs 15 residues. CDR3 DNA sequence: TGTGCCAGCAGCGGGGGAGGGACAGCTGGAAACACCATATATTTT. This sequence encodes CASSGGGTAGNTIYF.

In this sample, this clonotype turned up a few times. CDR3 DNA: TGCAGTGCTAGGACAGGGGTAACCAATCAGCCCCAGCATTTT. Translated, it gives CSARTGVTNQPQHF. The rearrangement links TRBV20-1 to TRBJ1-5; TRBD1 aligns across 8 bases. Germline trimming cut 3 bases from V and 3 bases from J; bases unmatched to any gene: 4. Per the germline V gene, CDR1 is DFQATT and CDR2 is SNEGSKA (reference sequence). The CDR3 sequence is 14 residues long.

The chain is built from TRBV12-3 or TRBV12-4 and TRBJ2-1, with D tentatively TRBD1 or TRBD2 (6 bases each). V was pared by 10 bases and J by 6 bases, with 13 bases between. This CDR3 spans 12 amino acids. DNA of the CDR3: TGTGCCACCAGGACAGCGGGCAATGAGCAGTTCTTC. This translates into CATRTAGNEQFF.

This clonotype was counted only a few times. CDR3 bases: TGCGCCAGCAGCCTCTATGGGGGGCAGTCCTACGAGCAGTACTTC. Protein sequence: CASSLYGGQSYEQYF. This rearrangement joins TRBV4-3 to TRBJ2-7; D may correspond to TRBD1 or TRBD2 (6 bases each). The CDR3 is 15 amino acids. The germline V gene has CDR1 LGHNA and CDR2 YSLEER. Trimming pared 4 bases from V and 1 base from J, leaving 14 bases between.

The table lists this clonotype with a few counts. The chain joins TRBV10-3 to TRBJ2-3; 11 nucleotides agree with TRBD2. Germline trimming cut 10 bases from V and 4 bases from J; bases unmatched to any gene: 4. This CDR3 is 13 amino acids long. Germline loops: CDR1 ENHRY, CDR2 SYGVKD. CDR3 DNA sequence: TGTGCCACCTTAGCGGGAGGGGCAGATACGCAGTATTTT. Encoded protein: CATLAGGADTQYF.

This clonotype was counted between two and nine times. The V gene is TRBV7-9, the J gene TRBJ1-1, with 7 bases lining up with TRBD1. Germline CDR1 is SEHNR and CDR2 is FQNEAQ (reference sequence). This CDR3 is built from 12 residues. The V and J ends lost 6 bases and 7 bases, in that order; junction bases with no gene match: 5. Here the CDR3 DNA reads TGTGCCAGCAGTTACAGGGGCGGTGAAGCTTTCTTT. It yields the protein CASSYRGGEAFF.

This clonotype was recorded a few times. The genes are TRBV9 and TRBJ2-7; D perhaps matches TRBD2 (6 bases). Germline lookup yields CDR1 SGDLS and CDR2 YYNGEE. CDR3 length: 15 amino acids. Trimming left V 3 bases short and J 6 bases short, with 19 bases between. For the CDR3, the DNA is TGTGCCAGCAGCGGGGGCTGGGCGGGAAGTGGCGAGCAGTACTTC. It translates to CASSGGWAGSGEQYF.

This clonotype was detected only a few times. The J gene is TRBJ1-1, the V gene TRBV7-6, with 10 positions matching TRBD1. V was pared by 5 bases and J by 6 bases, with 12 bases of the junction left unmatched. The CDR3 totals 16 residues. In germline, CDR1 is SGHVS, CDR2 FNYEAQ. In DNA, the CDR3 is TGTGCCAGCAGCCGCCCCATCGGACAGGGGGGTTCTGAAGCTTTCTTT. Its translation: CASSRPIGQGGSEAFF. Full variable domain (missing parts from reference TRBV7-6 and TRBJ1-1): GAGVSQSPRYKVTKRGQDVALRCDPISGHVSLYWYRQALGQGPEFLTYFNYEAQQDKSGLPNDRFSAERPEGSISTLTIQRTEQRDSAMYRCASSRPIGQGGSEAFFGQGTRLTVV.

In this sample, this clonotype turned up a few times. The chain carries TRBV25-1 and TRBJ1-6; tentative D call: TRBD1 (6 bases). Germline CDR1 and CDR2: MGHDK and SYGVNS. CDR3 length: 13 residues. Trimming left V 5 bases short and J 7 bases short, with 9 bases between. DNA of the CDR3: TGTGCCAGCAGTTCCACAGGGAATTCACCCCTCCACTTT. This codes for CASSSTGNSPLHF.

V gene TRBV19 combines with J gene TRBJ2-7; the D gene is possibly TRBD1 (5 bases). Between the trimmed V and J ends, which lost 4 bases and 3 bases, there was a span of 19 bases. Germline V gene sequence: CDR1 LNHDA, CDR2 SQIVND (reference sequence). This CDR3 spans 16 amino acids. DNA for the CDR3: TGTGCCAGTAGTAACCAGGGAATACATGCTTACTACGAGCAGTACTTC. Encoded protein: CASSNQGIHAYYEQYF.

This clonotype was counted a few times. This chain joins TRBV18 and TRBJ1-5; D is possibly TRBD1 (5 bases). In germline, CDR1 is KGHSH, CDR2 LQKENI. The CDR3 loop spans 14 amino acids. V was shortened by 3 bases and J by 7 bases, with 13 bases between the two germline ends. The CDR3: CASSPGLLGQPQHF. The CDR3, as DNA: TGTGCCAGCTCACCGGGGCTCCTCGGGCAGCCCCAGCATTTT.

This clonotype was seen repeatedly, ten times or more. The J gene is TRBJ2-1, the V gene TRBV6-5, with 8 nucleotides matching TRBD2. The ends lost 0 bases at V and 10 bases at J; junction bases unmatched: 8. CDR3 length: 15 amino acids. Germline V lookup: CDR1 MNHEY, CDR2 SVGAGI. The CDR3, as DNA: TGTGCCAGCAGTTACTCGGGTAGCGGGGTGACGGAGCAGTTCTTC. This codes for CASSYSGSGVTEQFF.